These T cell receptor beta chains were read from a single sample in a study of blood T cell repertoires in COVID-19. Here immunoSEQ multiplex PCR was the method, and the copy in TCRdb shows in-frame clones only, minus some. The data contain roughly 140,000 clones, 60% to 80% of them singletons. The sample was peripheral blood. The source of these receptors is a man between 50 and 59 years old with active or convalescent COVID-19. Both conserved end residues are part of each CDR3. The D gene is left open where the match is weak. Where a row states a size, it is once, few, many or the class of an expanded clone; other rows omit it.

j_call d_call clone_size v_call cdr3_nt cdr3_aa
TRBJ2-3 TRBD2 . TRBV27 TGTGCCAGCAGTCCGCCCACTAGCGGGGAGGTACTTACGCAGTATTTT CASSPPTSGEVLTQYF
TRBJ2-3 TRBD1 few TRBV5-1 TGCGCCAGCAGCGAGACAGGGGCCATTGGTTTAAGTGAGTATTTT CASSETGAIGLSEYF
TRBJ2-1 TRBD2 few TRBV6-5 TGTGCCAGCAGCTTGAGCGGGAGCTCCTACAATGAGCAGTTCTTC CASSLSGSSYNEQFF
TRBJ2-5 TRBD1 . TRBV2 TGTGCCAGCATGACTCGGACAGGGGGGTTTGGGACCCAGTACTTC CASMTRTGGFGTQYF
TRBJ2-7 TRBD2 . TRBV7-9 TGTGCCAGCAGCGGGACTAGCGGGAGTTTAGAGCAGTACTTC CASSGTSGSLEQYF
TRBJ2-5 TRBD2 . TRBV27 TGTGCCAGCAGTTTTCTAACGGGAGGGCTTTCACAAGAGACCCAGTACTTC CASSFLTGGLSQETQYF
TRBJ1-6 TRBD1 . TRBV11-2 TGTGCCAGCAGCACCTTACCGGGACAGGGGCTCGGATCACCCCTCCACTTT CASSTLPGQGLGSPLHF
TRBJ1-6 . . TRBV5-5 TGTGCCAGCAGCTTGGCCGGTGCTTATAATTCACCCCTCCACTTT CASSLAGAYNSPLHF
TRBJ2-5 TRBD2 . TRBV19 TGTGCCAGTAAAAGGGACGGGGGACTAGCGGGGACAAAAGAGACCCAGTACTTC CASKRDGGLAGTKETQYF
TRBJ2-1 TRBD2 once TRBV9 TGTGCCAGCAGCGTAGTTAGCGGGAACTATGAGCAGTTCTTC CASSVVSGNYEQFF
TRBJ2-7 . . TRBV7-6 TGTGCCAGCAGCCTAGACCCTACAGGATCCTACGAGCAGTACTTC CASSLDPTGSYEQYF
TRBJ2-7 TRBD2 . TRBV11-2 TGTGCCAGCAGATCCGGGACTAGCGGGAGGCTCTACGAGCAGTACTTC CASRSGTSGRLYEQYF
TRBJ2-7 . . TRBV6-5 TGTGCCAGCAGTCCTTACCCACGGGAGCACTACGAGCAGTACTTC CASSPYPREHYEQYF
TRBJ2-2 TRBD2 . TRBV7-3 TGTGCCAGCAGTTTCACTAGCGGGAGGGCCATCGGGGAGCTGTTTTTT CASSFTSGRAIGELFF
TRBJ2-3 . . TRBV5-8 TGTGCCAGCATCCTTCGTGGAGGGACTACAGATACGCAGTATTTT CASILRGGTTDTQYF
TRBJ2-3 . . TRBV5-4 TGTGCCAGCAGCGGCGGCCCGTCAACTACGCAGTATTTT CASSGGPSTTQYF
TRBJ1-1 TRBD1 . TRBV7-9 TGTGCCAGCAGCCTGGCGCGGGGACAGGGGGCTGGGAACACTGAAGCTTTCTTT CASSLARGQGAGNTEAFF
TRBJ1-2 TRBD1 . TRBV7-9 TGTGCCAGCAGCTTAGGGACAGGGCCAGGCTACACCTTC CASSLGTGPGYTF
TRBJ1-1 . . TRBV29-1 TGCAGCGTTGATTGGGTTGGGCGGGGTGAAGCTTTCTTT CSVDWVGRGEAFF
TRBJ2-5 TRBD1 once TRBV29-1 TGCAGCGGGAAACAGGGGGAAGGGACCCAGTACTTC CSGKQGEGTQYF
TRBJ2-2 . . TRBV4-2 TGTGCCAGCAGCCAAGGGGGCGGGAACTGGGCGGGCCTGAACACCGGGGAGCTGTTTTTT CASSQGGGNWAGLNTGELFF
TRBJ1-5 TRBD1 . TRBV27 TGTGCCCACACACAGGGGGGCAATCAGCCCCAGCATTTT CAHTQGGNQPQHF
TRBJ1-2 . . TRBV19 TGTGCCAGTAGTATGACGGGAAGTTATGGCTACACCTTC CASSMTGSYGYTF
TRBJ2-3 TRBD2 . TRBV7-9 TGTGCAGCCGACCCTGGACTAGCGGGGCTCACAGATACGCAGTATTTT CAADPGLAGLTDTQYF
TRBJ1-2 TRBD1 . TRBV7-9 TGTGCCAGCAGCCCAGAGAGCTCGGACAGGGTGGGCTACACCTTC CASSPESSDRVGYTF
TRBJ1-4 . . TRBV2 TGTGCCAGCAGTCGAGGGCCTAATGAAAAACTGTTTTTT CASSRGPNEKLFF
TRBJ2-1 TRBD1 once TRBV5-1 TGCGCCAGCAGCTCGAGACAGGGGGGTGAGCAGTTCTTC CASSSRQGGEQFF
TRBJ2-7 . . TRBV7-3 TGTGCCAGCAGCCCCCGGGAGAACTACGAGCAGTACTTC CASSPRENYEQYF
TRBJ2-3 TRBD1 . TRBV7-3 TGTGCCAGCAGCCACCCGCGGGACAGGGGGCAGGTAGATACGCAGTATTTT CASSHPRDRGQVDTQYF
TRBJ1-1 . . TRBV5-6 TGTGCCAGCAGCCGCCTAGAGCTGAACACTGAAGCTTTCTTT CASSRLELNTEAFF
TRBJ1-1 . . TRBV9 TGTGCCAGCAGCGTAGCGGGGGGGAACACTGAAGCTTTCTTT CASSVAGGNTEAFF
TRBJ1-5 TRBD1 few TRBV24-1 TGTGCCACCAGTGATAACACAGGGGTTTTTAATCAGCCCCAGCATTTT CATSDNTGVFNQPQHF
TRBJ2-1 . . TRBV5-1 TGCGCCAGCAGCTTGGCCGAGGTAGCGCCGAATGAGCAGTTCTTC CASSLAEVAPNEQFF
TRBJ2-7 . . TRBV6-2/TRBV6-3 TGTGCCAGCAGTTACCCTCCCTACGAGCAGTACTTC CASSYPPYEQYF
TRBJ2-5 . . TRBV19 TGTGCCAGCTCCGGGACAATGGAGACCCAGTACTTC CASSGTMETQYF
TRBJ1-2 TRBD1 . TRBV4-1 TGCGCCAGCAGCCAAGATTTGGGACAGAGCTATGGCTACACCTTC CASSQDLGQSYGYTF
TRBJ2-5 TRBD2 many TRBV9 TGTGCCAGCAGCTTCGGGACTAGCGGCCAAGAGACCCAGTACTTC CASSFGTSGQETQYF
TRBJ2-1 TRBD1 . TRBV7-3 TGTGCCAGCAGCAGGACAGGATCTAACAATGAGCAGTTCTTC CASSRTGSNNEQFF
TRBJ1-2 TRBD1 . TRBV5-1 TGCGCCAGCAGCCTTGGACAGGCATTCTATGGCTACACCTTC CASSLGQAFYGYTF
TRBJ1-2 . . TRBV14 TGTGCCAGCAGCCAGACCGCACAGAGTCGCTACACCTTC CASSQTAQSRYTF
TRBJ2-3 TRBD2 . TRBV6-4 TGTGCCAGCAAGCGGGACGCACACCTAGATACGCAGTATTTT CASKRDAHLDTQYF